A single sample gave rise to the 16 T cell receptor beta chains below, sequenced in a study of cytomegalovirus exposure and HLA in healthy donors (dated by TCRdb to the late 2010s). To prepare the library, the immunoSEQ multiplex PCR assay was applied. For the multiplex PCR, a mixture combining 60 forward primers for TCR Vbeta segments and 13 reverse primers for TCR Jbeta segments was used. TCRdb limited this immuneACCESS table to in-frame rearrangements with V and J called. A share of clones is missing; checked studies link under half to unresolved V genes, and the rest is unexplained. This sample is represented by around 100,000 clones; approximately 80% of them were singletons. The top ten hold around 5% of the sample. Input material: PBMCs. Receptors were obtained from a woman aged 18-29 years in good health and CMV-seropositive.

The chain employs TRBV6-5 and TRBJ1-1; 10 nucleotides agree with TRBD1. The germline V gene has CDR1 MNHEY and CDR2 SVGAGI. The length of the CDR3 is 14 residues. Germline trimming cut 7 bases from V and 5 bases from J; bases unmatched to any gene: 7. Here the CDR3 reads CASKTGTGVTEAFF. The CDR3 bases are TGTGCCAGCAAGACAGGGACAGGGGTTACTGAAGCTTTCTTT.

The rearrangement links TRBV6-5 to TRBJ1-4; no reliable D call. The V gene lost 2 bases and the J gene lost 5 bases, with 12 bases spanning the gap. Looked up from germline, CDR1 is MNHEY and CDR2 is SVGAGI. The CDR3 consists of 15 residues. CDR3 nucleotide sequence: TGTGCCAGCAGTTACGAGCGACCACCAAATGAAAAACTGTTTTTT. This encodes CASSYERPPNEKLFF.

V and J are TRBV29-1 and TRBJ1-5; D uncertain. CDR3 size: 12 residues. Germline CDR1 is SQVTM and CDR2 is ANQGSEA. Trimming cost V 4 bases and J 6 bases, with 10 bases left between them. The CDR3 protein is CSVGQAGQPQHF. The CDR3, as DNA: TGCAGCGTTGGGCAGGCTGGTCAGCCCCAGCATTTT.

As DNA, the CDR3 is TGTGCCAGCAGTACGGACAGCCTTTCTAATCAGCCCCAGCATTTT. The encoded protein is CASSTDSLSNQPQHF. The J gene is TRBJ1-5, the V gene TRBV6-5; possible D gene TRBD1, 6 bases. Germline V lookup: CDR1 MNHEY, CDR2 SVGAGI. The CDR3 extends over 15 amino acids. V was pared by 5 bases and J by 4 bases, with 15 bases between.

The chain uses TRBV15 and TRBJ2-5; 9 positions match TRBD2. Germline V gene sequence: CDR1 LNHNV, CDR2 YYDKDF (reference sequence). V lost 3 bases, J lost 4 bases, and 6 bases stayed unmatched. The CDR3 extends over 15 amino acids. For the CDR3, the DNA is TGTGCCACCAGCAGTTATAGCGGGAGCGGAGAGACCCAGTACTTC. Its protein is CATSSYSGSGETQYF.

This clone was counted between two and nine times. The chain has TRBV29-1 and TRBJ1-2; TRBD1 might be the D (6 bases). The V and J ends lost 7 bases and 8 bases respectively, with 14 bases between them. The CDR3 covers 11 residues. CDR1 is SQVTM, CDR2 ANQGSEA, per germline. DNA for the CDR3: TGCAGCGGAGTAGGGGGATCGGGCTACACCTTC. Amino acids: CSGVGGSGYTF.

The chain carries TRBV9 and TRBJ2-7, with no clear D. CDR3 length equals 13 residues. Trimming stripped 0 bases from V and 1 base from J, with 5 bases between. Germline-derived CDR1 and CDR2 are SGDLS and YYNGEE. The CDR3 region is CASSVETSYEQYF. Here the CDR3 DNA reads TGTGCCAGCAGCGTAGAAACATCCTACGAGCAGTACTTC.

The rearrangement joins TRBV7-8 to TRBJ2-2, with TRBD2 matching over 8 bases. Germline assignment: CDR1 SGHVS and CDR2 FQNEAQ. CDR3 length equals 13 residues. The V gene end was trimmed by 5 bases and the J gene end by 6 bases; junction bases not matched to a gene: 2. CDR3 coding DNA: TGTGCCAGCAGCCCCGGGGGGGCCGGGGAGCTGTTTTTT. It translates to CASSPGGAGELFF. Full variable domain (rest looked up from reference TRBV7-8 and TRBJ2-2): GAGVSQSPRYKVAKRGQDVALRCDPISGHVSLFWYQQALGQGPEFLTYFQNEAQLDKSGLPSDRFFAERPEGSVSTLKIQRTQQEDSAVYLCASSPGGAGELFFGEGSRLTVL.

This chain connects TRBV15 to TRBJ1-1; no definite D call. The CDR3 covers 12 residues. Germline CDR1 is LNHNV and CDR2 is YYDKDF (reference sequence). Trimming cost V 7 bases and J 4 bases, with 10 bases left between them. The CDR3 DNA is TGTGCCACCAACGAGGGAGGCACTGAAGCTTTCTTT. This gives the protein CATNEGGTEAFF.

The V call is TRBV5-4, the J call TRBJ2-5, with D perhaps matching TRBD1 (8 bases). Per germline, CDR1 SGHNT and CDR2 YYREEE (reference sequence). The length of the CDR3 is 16 residues. Deletions cut 0 bases from V and 1 base from J, with 13 bases between. The CDR3: CASSLDTGGVQETQYF. Here the CDR3 DNA reads TGTGCCAGCAGCTTGGATACAGGGGGGGTCCAAGAGACCCAGTACTTC.

In its sample, this clone was seen once. The V gene is TRBV7-9, the J gene TRBJ2-7; possible D gene TRBD2, 6 bases. The CDR3 contains 15 residues. Looked up from germline, CDR1 is SEHNR and CDR2 is FQNEAQ (reference sequence). Trimming removed 4 bases at V and 7 bases at J, with 20 bases between. The CDR3 DNA reads TGTGCCAGCAGCTCGCCCTCTGGGACTCCCGTGGAGCAGTACTTC. Translating gives CASSSPSGTPVEQYF.

V and J are TRBV29-1 and TRBJ1-2; tentative D call: TRBD1 (5 bases). Trimming left V 5 bases short and J 2 bases short, with 6 bases between. Looked up from germline, CDR1 is SQVTM and CDR2 is ANQGSEA. This CDR3 spans 11 amino acids. CDR3 loop: CSVSGNYGYTF. DNA for the CDR3: TGCAGCGTTTCAGGGAACTATGGCTACACCTTC.

The rearrangement uses TRBV11-2 and TRBJ1-2, with D possibly TRBD1 on 5 matching bases. The CDR3 covers 15 residues. Trimming cost V 5 bases and J 4 bases, with 17 bases left between them. Germline CDR1 SGHAT, CDR2 FQNNGV. CDR3 DNA: TGTGCCAGCAGCCCCAATGGGGGGTTGGGCTATGGCTACACCTTC. It encodes CASSPNGGLGYGYTF.

The chain recombines TRBV19 with TRBJ1-5; D perhaps matches TRBD1 (5 bases). The CDR3 length is 15 residues. V was trimmed by 4 bases and J by 3 bases, leaving 13 bases between them. Germline CDR1 is LNHDA and CDR2 is SQIVND (reference sequence). The DNA of the CDR3 is TGTGCCAGTAGTACGACAGCGAGGTCCAATCAGCCCCAGCATTTT. Amino acid sequence: CASSTTARSNQPQHF.

This clone was recorded a few times. This chain connects TRBV4-2 to TRBJ2-6; 10 bases agree with TRBD1. Per the germline V gene, CDR1 is LGHNA and CDR2 is YNFKEQ. This CDR3 spans 17 amino acids. J gave up 3 bases and V 7 bases, and 9 bases lay outside the gene matches. The CDR3 region has the DNA TGTGCCAGCAACCCCGGGACAGGGGCAAGTGGGGCCAACGTCCTGACTTTC. Amino acid sequence: CASNPGTGASGANVLTF.

This clone was detected a few times. V gene TRBV5-6 combines with J gene TRBJ2-3; 8 bases are shared with TRBD2. Germline CDR1 is SGHDT and CDR2 is YYEEEE. V was pared by 4 bases and J by 2 bases, with 12 bases of the junction left unmatched. The CDR3 is 17 residues long. The CDR3 loop is CASSGGLLAAYTDTQYF. CDR3 nucleotides: TGTGCCAGCAGCGGAGGCTTACTAGCGGCGTACACAGATACGCAGTATTTT.